At least ten counts were recorded for the clone carrying this T cell receptor (beta chain). These data belong to a study of T-cell reconstitution after alpha-beta-depleted transplantation in children. Preparation of the TCRbeta library involved a method that used unique molecular identifiers. TCRdb processed the PCR reads anew with MiXCR; each CDR3 protein has one entry. This table has 230,000 or so distinct CDR3 sequences, 9.7% appearing once. This CDR3 spans 14 amino acids. Germline V gene lookup returns CDR1 MDHEN and CDR2 SYDVKM. V lost 3 bases to trimming and J lost 1 base, with 9 bases between them.

The chain links TRBV28 to TRBJ1-1; D is ambiguous. The clonotype comes from a human donor who donated a stem cell graft to a child with SCID. The source material was PBMCs from the stem cell graft donor, sampled from the stem cell graft. As DNA, the CDR3 is TGTGCCAGCAGTTTTGGATCTTCGAACACTGAAGCTTTCTTT. Its translation: CASSFGSSNTEAFF.